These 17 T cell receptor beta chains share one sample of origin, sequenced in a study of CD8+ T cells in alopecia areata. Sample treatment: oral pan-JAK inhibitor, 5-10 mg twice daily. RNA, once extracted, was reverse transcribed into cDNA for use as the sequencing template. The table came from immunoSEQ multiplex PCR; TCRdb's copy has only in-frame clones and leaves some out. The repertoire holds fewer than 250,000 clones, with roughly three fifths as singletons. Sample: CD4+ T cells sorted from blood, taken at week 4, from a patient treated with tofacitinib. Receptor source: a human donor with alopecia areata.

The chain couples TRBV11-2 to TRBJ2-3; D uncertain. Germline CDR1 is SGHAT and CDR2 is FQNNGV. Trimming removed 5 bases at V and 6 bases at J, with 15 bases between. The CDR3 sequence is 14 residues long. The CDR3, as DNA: TGTGCCAGCAGCCTTCGACAAGCCGCTGATACGCAGTATTTT. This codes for CASSLRQAADTQYF.

CDR3 sequence reads: CASSSTGNYTF. As DNA, the CDR3 is TGTGCCAGCAGCTCAACAGGGAATTACACCTTC. The chain combines TRBV7-9 with TRBJ1-2, with D possibly TRBD1 on 6 matching bases. Deletions cut 4 bases from V and 11 bases from J, with 11 bases between. Germline assignment: CDR1 SEHNR and CDR2 FQNEAQ (reference sequence). The CDR3 loop spans 11 amino acids.

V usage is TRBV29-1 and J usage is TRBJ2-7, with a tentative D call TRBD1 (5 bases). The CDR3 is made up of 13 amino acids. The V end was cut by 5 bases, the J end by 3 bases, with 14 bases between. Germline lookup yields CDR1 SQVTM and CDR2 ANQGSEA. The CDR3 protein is CSVLHPQGYEQYF. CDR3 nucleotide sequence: TGCAGCGTTCTCCACCCTCAGGGCTACGAGCAGTACTTC.

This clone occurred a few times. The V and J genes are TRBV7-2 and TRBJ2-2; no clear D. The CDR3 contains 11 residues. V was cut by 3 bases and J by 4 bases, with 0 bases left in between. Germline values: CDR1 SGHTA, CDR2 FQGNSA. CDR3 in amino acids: CASSFTGELFF. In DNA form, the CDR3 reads TGTGCCAGCAGCTTCACCGGGGAGCTGTTTTTT.

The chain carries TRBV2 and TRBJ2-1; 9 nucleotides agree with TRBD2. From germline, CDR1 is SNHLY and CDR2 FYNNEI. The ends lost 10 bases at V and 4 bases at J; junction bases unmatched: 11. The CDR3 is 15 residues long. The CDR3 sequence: CATGGPTSGYNEQFF. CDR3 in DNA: TGTGCCACGGGCGGACCGACTAGCGGATACAATGAGCAGTTCTTC.

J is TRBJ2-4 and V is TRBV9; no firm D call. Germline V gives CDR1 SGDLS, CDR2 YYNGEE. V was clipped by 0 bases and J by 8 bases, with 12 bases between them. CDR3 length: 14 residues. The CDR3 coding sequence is TGTGCCAGCAGCGTAGTCTTAGGTGAAGACATTCAGTACTTC. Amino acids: CASSVVLGEDIQYF. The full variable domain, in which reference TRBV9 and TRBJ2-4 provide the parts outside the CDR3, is DSGVTQTPKHLITATGQRVTLRCSPRSGDLSVYWYQQSLDQGLQFLIQYYNGEERAKGNILERFSAQQFPDLHSELNLSSLELGDSALYFCASSVVLGEDIQYFGAGTRLSVL.

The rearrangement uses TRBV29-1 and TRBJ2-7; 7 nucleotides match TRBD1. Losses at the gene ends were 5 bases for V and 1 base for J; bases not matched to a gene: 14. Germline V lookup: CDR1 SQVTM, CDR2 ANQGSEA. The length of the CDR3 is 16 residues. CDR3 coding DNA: TGCAGCGTTAATATCCCCAGGGGGACACTATCCTACGAGCAGTACTTC. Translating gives CSVNIPRGTLSYEQYF.

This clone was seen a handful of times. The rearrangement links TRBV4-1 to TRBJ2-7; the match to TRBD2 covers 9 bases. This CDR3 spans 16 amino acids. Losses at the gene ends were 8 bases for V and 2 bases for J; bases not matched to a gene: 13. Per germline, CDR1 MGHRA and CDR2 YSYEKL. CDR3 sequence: CASAANFASGTYEQYF. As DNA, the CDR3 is TGCGCCAGCGCCGCTAATTTTGCTAGCGGGACCTACGAGCAGTACTTC.

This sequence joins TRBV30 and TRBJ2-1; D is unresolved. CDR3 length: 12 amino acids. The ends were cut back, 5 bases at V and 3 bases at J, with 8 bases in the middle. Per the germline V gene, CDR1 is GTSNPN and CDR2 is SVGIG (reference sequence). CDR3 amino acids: CAWDALYNEQFF. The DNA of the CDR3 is TGTGCCTGGGACGCTCTCTACAATGAGCAGTTCTTC.

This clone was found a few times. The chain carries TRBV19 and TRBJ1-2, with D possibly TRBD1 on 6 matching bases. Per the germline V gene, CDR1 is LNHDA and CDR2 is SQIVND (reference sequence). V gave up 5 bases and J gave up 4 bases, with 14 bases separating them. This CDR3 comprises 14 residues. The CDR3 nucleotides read TGTGCCAGTAGTCCATTCGGGGGCGGCTATGGCTACACCTTC. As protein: CASSPFGGGYGYTF.

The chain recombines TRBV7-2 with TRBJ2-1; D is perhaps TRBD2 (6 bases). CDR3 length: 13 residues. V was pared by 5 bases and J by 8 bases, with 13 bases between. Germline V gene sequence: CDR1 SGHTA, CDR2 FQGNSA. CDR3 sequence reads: CASSPFGDYEQFF. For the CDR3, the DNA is TGTGCCAGCAGCCCCTTTGGGGACTATGAGCAGTTCTTC.

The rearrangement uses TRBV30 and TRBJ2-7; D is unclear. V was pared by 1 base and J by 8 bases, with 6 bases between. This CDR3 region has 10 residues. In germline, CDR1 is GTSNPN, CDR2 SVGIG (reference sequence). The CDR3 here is CAWSEEQQYF. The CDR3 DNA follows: TGTGCCTGGAGTGAGGAACAGCAGTACTTC.

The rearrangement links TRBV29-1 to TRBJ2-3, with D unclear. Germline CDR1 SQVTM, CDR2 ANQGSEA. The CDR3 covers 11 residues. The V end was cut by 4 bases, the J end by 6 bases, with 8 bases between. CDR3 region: CSVGSRDTQYF. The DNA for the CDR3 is TGCAGCGTTGGGTCCCGGGATACGCAGTATTTT.

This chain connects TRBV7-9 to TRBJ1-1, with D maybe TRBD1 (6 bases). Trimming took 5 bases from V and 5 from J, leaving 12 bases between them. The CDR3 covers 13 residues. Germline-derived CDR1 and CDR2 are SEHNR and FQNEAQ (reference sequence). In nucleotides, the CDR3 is TGTGCCAGCAGCCCGTTTAGGGGGACTGAAGCTTTCTTT. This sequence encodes CASSPFRGTEAFF.

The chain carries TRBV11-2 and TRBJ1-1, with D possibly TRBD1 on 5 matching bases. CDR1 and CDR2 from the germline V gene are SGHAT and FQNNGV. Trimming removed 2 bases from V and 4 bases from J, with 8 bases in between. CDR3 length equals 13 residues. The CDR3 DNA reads TGTGCCAGCAGCTTAACCAGGGTCACTGAAGCTTTCTTT. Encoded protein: CASSLTRVTEAFF.

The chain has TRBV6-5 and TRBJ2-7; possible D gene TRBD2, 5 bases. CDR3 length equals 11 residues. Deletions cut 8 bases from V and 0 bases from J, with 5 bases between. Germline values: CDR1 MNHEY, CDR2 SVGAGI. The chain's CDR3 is CASRGSYEQYF. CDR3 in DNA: TGTGCCAGCCGGGGCTCCTACGAGCAGTACTTC.

Here the CDR3 DNA reads TGTGCCAGCAGCTTGACCCGAGGGGCATGGGAGACCCAGTACTTC. Its translation: CASSLTRGAWETQYF. J is TRBJ2-5 and V is TRBV7-3, with D perhaps being TRBD1 or TRBD2 (5 bases each). The CDR3 is made up of 15 amino acids. Germline CDR1 SGHTA, CDR2 FQGTGA. V was pared by 3 bases and J by 5 bases, with 16 bases between.